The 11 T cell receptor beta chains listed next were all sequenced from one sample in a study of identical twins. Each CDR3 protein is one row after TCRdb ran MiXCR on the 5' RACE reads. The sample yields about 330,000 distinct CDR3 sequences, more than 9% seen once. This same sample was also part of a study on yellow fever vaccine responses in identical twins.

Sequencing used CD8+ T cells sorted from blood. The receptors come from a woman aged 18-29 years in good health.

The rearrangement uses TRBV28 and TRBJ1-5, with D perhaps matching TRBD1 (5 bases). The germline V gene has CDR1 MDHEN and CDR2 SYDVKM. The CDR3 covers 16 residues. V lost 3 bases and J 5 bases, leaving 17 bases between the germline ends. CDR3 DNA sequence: TGTGCCAGCAGTTTGACCGGGACTGGGGCGGATCAGCCCCAGCATTTT. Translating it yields CASSLTGTGADQPQHF.

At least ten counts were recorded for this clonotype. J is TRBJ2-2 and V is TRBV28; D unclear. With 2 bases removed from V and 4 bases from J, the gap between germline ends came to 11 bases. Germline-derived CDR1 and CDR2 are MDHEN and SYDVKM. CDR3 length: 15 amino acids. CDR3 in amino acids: CASSLIPPGTGELFF. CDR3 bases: TGTGCCAGCAGTTTAATCCCCCCCGGCACCGGGGAGCTGTTTTTT.

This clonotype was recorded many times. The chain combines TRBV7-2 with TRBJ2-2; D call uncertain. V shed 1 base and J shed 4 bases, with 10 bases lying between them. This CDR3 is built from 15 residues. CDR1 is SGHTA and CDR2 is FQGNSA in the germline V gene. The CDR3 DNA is TGTGCCAGCAGCTTAGTGGGCAGTGTCACCGGGGAGCTGTTTTTT. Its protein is CASSLVGSVTGELFF.

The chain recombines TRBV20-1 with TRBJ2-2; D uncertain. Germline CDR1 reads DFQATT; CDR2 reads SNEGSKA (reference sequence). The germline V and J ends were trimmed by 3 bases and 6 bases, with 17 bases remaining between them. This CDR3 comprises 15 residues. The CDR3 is CSASPGDRTPGELFF. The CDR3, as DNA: TGCAGTGCTAGTCCCGGCGATAGAACACCCGGGGAGCTGTTTTTT.

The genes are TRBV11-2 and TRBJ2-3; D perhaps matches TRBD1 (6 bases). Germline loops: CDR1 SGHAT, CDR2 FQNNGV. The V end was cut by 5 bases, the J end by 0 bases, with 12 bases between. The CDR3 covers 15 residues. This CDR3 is CASSRLDRSTDTQYF. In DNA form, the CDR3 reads TGTGCCAGCAGCCGACTGGACAGAAGCACAGATACGCAGTATTTT.

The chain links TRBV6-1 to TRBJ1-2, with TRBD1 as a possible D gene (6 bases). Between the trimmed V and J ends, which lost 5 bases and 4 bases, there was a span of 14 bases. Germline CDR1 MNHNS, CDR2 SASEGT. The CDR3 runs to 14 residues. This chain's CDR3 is CASSHRTDLYGYTF. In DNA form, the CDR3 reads TGTGCCAGCAGTCATCGGACAGATCTCTATGGCTACACCTTC.

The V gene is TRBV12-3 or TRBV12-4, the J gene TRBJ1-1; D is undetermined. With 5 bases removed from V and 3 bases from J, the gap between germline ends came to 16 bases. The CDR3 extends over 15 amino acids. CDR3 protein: CASSPPPSGYTEAFF. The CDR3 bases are TGTGCCAGCAGTCCCCCCCCCTCGGGGTACACTGAAGCTTTCTTT.

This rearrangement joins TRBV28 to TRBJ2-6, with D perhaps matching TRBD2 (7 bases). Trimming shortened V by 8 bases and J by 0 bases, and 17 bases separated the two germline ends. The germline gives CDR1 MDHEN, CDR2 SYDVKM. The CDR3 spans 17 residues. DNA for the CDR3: TGTGCCAGCGGCGGGGGACACTCCTCCTCTGGGGCCAACGTCCTGACTTTC. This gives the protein CASGGGHSSSGANVLTF.

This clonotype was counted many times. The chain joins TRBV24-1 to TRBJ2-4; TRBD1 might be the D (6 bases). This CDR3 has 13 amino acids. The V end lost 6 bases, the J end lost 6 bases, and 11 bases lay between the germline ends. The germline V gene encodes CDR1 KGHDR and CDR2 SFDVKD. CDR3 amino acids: CATSRTDRNIQYF. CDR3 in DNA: TGTGCCACCAGTCGGACAGACCGAAACATTCAGTACTTC.

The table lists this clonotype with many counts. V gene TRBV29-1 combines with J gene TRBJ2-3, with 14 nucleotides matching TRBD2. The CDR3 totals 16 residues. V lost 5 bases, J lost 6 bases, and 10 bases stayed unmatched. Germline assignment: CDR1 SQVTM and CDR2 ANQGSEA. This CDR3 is CSVFRRLAGGPDTQYF. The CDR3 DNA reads TGCAGCGTTTTTCGCCGACTAGCGGGGGGGCCGGATACGCAGTATTTT.

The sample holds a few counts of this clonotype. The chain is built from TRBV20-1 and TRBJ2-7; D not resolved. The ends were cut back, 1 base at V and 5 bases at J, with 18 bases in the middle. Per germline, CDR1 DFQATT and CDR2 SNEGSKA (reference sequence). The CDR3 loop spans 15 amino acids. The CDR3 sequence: CSARVPSLGLDEQYF. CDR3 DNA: TGCAGTGCTAGAGTCCCGAGTCTAGGTCTCGACGAGCAGTACTTC.